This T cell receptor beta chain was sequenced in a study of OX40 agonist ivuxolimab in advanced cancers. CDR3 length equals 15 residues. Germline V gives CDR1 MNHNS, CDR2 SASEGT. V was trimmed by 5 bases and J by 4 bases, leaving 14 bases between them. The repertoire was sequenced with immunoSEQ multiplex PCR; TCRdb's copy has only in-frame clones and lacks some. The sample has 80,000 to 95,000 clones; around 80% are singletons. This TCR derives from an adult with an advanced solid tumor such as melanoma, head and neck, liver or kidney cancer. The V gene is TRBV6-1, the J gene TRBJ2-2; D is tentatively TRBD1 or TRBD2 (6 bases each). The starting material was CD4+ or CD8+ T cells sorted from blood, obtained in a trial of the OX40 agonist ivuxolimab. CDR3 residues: CASSWGRGRTGELFF. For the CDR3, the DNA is TGTGCCAGCAGTTGGGGGCGGGGACGCACCGGGGAGCTGTTTTTT.